This entry lists 6 T cell receptor beta chains sequenced from one sample in a study of blood T cell repertoires in COVID-19. Using immunoSEQ multiplex PCR, the repertoire was profiled, and TCRdb retains in-frame clones only, with some absent. The sample yields around 160,000 clones, under 90% seen once. Input material: peripheral blood. Receptor source: a human donor in a cohort sampled during active COVID-19.

V is TRBV7-2 and J is TRBJ2-3, with 11 positions matching TRBD2. The CDR3 has 14 amino acids. V trimming: 5 bases; J trimming: 6 bases; junction bases outside the gene matches: 4. CDR1 and CDR2 from the germline V gene are SGHTA and FQGNSA. In DNA form, the CDR3 reads TGTGCCAGCAGCCCTAGCGGGGGGAGTGATACGCAGTATTTT. Protein sequence: CASSPSGGSDTQYF.

The chain joins TRBV7-9 to TRBJ2-5, with 7 nucleotides matching TRBD1. CDR1 and CDR2 (germline): SEHNR, FQNEAQ (reference sequence). This CDR3 region has 15 residues. V lost 0 bases and J lost 4; bases outside the gene matches: 5. For the CDR3, the DNA is TGTGCCAGCAGCTTAGCCCGACAGGGAAGAGAGACCCAGTACTTC. Its translation: CASSLARQGRETQYF.

The chain couples TRBV2 to TRBJ1-1; maybe TRBD1 (5 bases). Germline CDR1 is SNHLY and CDR2 is FYNNEI. Trimming stripped 3 bases from V and 2 bases from J, with 13 bases between. The CDR3 covers 15 residues. The CDR3 spells CASSERTLYNTEAFF. The CDR3 nucleotides read TGTGCCAGCAGTGAGAGGACACTTTACAACACTGAAGCTTTCTTT.

This sequence joins TRBV7-8 and TRBJ1-2, with TRBD1 matching over 7 bases. The V and J ends lost 5 bases and 1 base, in that order; junction bases with no gene match: 13. The germline CDR1 and CDR2 sequences are SGHVS and FQNEAQ. The CDR3 consists of 17 residues. CDR3 bases: TGTGCCAGCAGCACGATCTATAGGGACAGCCTTAACTATGGCTACACCTTC. Translating gives CASSTIYRDSLNYGYTF.

This clone has just a few counts. V usage is TRBV10-3 and J usage is TRBJ2-3; 7 bases map to TRBD1. After removal of 7 bases from V and 0 bases from J, the junction contained 4 bases not matched to a gene. This CDR3 has 14 residues. Per germline, CDR1 ENHRY and CDR2 SYGVKD. The CDR3 nucleotides read TGTGCCATCATGGCACAGGGGAGCACAGATACGCAGTATTTT. Translating gives CAIMAQGSTDTQYF.

The chain links TRBV3-1 (or the pseudogene TRBV3-2) to TRBJ1-2; D is possibly TRBD1 (5 bases). The CDR3 consists of 14 residues. Trimming pared 1 base from V and 8 bases from J, leaving 14 bases between. Germline values: CDR1 LGHDT, CDR2 YNNKEL (reference sequence). The CDR3 region is CASSQGGRARGYTF. The CDR3 DNA reads TGTGCCAGCAGCCAAGGGGGCCGGGCCCGGGGCTACACCTTC.